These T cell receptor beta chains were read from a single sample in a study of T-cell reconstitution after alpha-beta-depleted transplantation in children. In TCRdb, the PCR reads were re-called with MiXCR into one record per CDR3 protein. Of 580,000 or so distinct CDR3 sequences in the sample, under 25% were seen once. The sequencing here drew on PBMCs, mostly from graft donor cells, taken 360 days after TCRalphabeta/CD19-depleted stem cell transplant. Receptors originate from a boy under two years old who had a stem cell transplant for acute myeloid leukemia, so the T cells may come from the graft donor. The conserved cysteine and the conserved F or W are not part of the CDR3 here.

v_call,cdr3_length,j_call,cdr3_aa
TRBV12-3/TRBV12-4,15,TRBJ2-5,ASSLTRGAGAKETQY
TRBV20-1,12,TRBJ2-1,SARLAGEYNEQF
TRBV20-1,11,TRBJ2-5,SAALDRSGTQY
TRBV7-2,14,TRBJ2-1,ASSLGGLWAKGEQF
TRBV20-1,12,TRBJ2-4,SARIRDGRDIQY
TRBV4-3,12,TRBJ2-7,ASSQDALSYEQY
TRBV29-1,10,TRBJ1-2,SVDRQGNGYT
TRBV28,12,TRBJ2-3,ASSLATGRGTQY
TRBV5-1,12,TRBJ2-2,ASSGTENTGELF
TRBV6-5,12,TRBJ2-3,ASSYAGETDTQY
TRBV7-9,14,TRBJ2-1,ASSRGVLTVYNEQF
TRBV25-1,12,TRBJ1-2,ASTHTGTGSGYT
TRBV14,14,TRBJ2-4,ASSPGTVTAKNIQY
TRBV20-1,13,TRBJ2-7,SARDGGPGGYEQY
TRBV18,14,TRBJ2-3,ASSRGGSASTDTQY
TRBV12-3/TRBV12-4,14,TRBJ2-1,ASSSWTSGVHNEQF
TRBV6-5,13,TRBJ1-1,ASSYSARPGAEAF
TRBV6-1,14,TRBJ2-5,ASRRTSGVRTETQY
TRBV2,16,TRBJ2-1,ASSDVYRPTGAHNEQF
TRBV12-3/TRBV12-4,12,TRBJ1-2,ASSLDRGPNGYT
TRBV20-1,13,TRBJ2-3,SASGLADRTDTQY
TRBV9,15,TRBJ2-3,ASSVGASGTSTDTQY
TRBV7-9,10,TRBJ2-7,ASSLELYEQY
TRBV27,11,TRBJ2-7,ASSTGLSYEQY
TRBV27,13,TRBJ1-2,ASSFSVQPNYGYT
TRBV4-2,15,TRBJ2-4,ASSQDKSASSKNIQY
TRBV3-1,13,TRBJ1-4,ASSRTGTMNEKLF
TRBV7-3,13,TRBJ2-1,ASSLKGAEYNEQF
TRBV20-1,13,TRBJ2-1,SARDRTGGYSEQF
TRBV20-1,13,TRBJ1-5,SASGSPLGNQPQH
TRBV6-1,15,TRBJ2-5,ASSEGSASWRQETQY
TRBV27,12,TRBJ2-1,ASRAQGGNNEQF
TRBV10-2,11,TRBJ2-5,ASRLTKGETQY
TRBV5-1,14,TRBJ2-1,ASSLGAGGHYNEQF
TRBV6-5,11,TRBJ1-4,ASSYSVEAKLF
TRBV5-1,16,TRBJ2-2,ASSLVFGSPEVTGELF
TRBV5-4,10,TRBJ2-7,ASSLSPTEQY
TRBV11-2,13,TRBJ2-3,ASSPWTSYRDTQY
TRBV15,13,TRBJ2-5,ATSRVQGRGETQY
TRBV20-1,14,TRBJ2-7,SARAGTGARSYEQY
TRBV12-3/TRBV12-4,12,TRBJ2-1,ASSSGLALREQF
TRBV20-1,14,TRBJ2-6,SARDLGDSGANVLT
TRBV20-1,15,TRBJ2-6,SARGTGSFSGANVLT
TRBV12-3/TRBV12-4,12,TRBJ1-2,ASSVRQGSYGYT